Listed below are T cell receptor beta chains from one sample, sequenced in a study of graft-versus-host responses after intestinal transplantation. The antigens for these receptors are not known. TCRdb's table, derived via immunoSEQ multiplex PCR, lists solely in-frame clones and lacks some. The sample holds roughly 120,000 clones, approximately 90% seen once. The specimen comprised unstimulated CD4+ T cells sorted from spleen or lymph node cells, sampled before intestinal transplant. These receptors came from a human donor who received an intestinal transplant. The CDR3 runs from the conserved cysteine through the conserved F or W. A D gene is named only where the DNA matches it firmly. A clone size is listed for some rows: how often the clone was seen (once, few, many), or a class if it is expanded.

J: TRBJ1-2; V: TRBV5-4; size: NA; D: TRBD1; DNA: TGTGCCAGCAGCTTCCGGACAGGGAGAGGCTACACCTTC; CDR3: CASSFRTGRGYTF
J: TRBJ1-5; V: TRBV6-1; size: NA; D: TRBD1; DNA: TGTGCCAGCAGCCGGGACAGGGAACAGCCCCAGCATTTT; CDR3: CASSRDREQPQHF
J: TRBJ1-2; V: TRBV5-1; size: NA; D: NA; DNA: TGCGCCAGCAGCTTGGCGGCCAGGGGTGACCATGGCTACACCTTC; CDR3: CASSLAARGDHGYTF
J: TRBJ1-2; V: TRBV30; size: few; D: NA; DNA: TGTGCCTGGAGTGACCAGGGCCGGGGCTACACCTTC; CDR3: CAWSDQGRGYTF
J: TRBJ2-2; V: TRBV7-6; size: NA; D: NA; DNA: TGTGCCAGCAGCCCATTGGGCCTCGCCGGGGAGCTGTTTTTT; CDR3: CASSPLGLAGELFF
J: TRBJ2-5; V: TRBV7-9; size: once; D: TRBD1; DNA: TGTGCCAGCAGCTTATCGGGACAGCTTCAAGAGACCCAGTACTTC; CDR3: CASSLSGQLQETQYF
J: TRBJ1-2; V: TRBV5-4; size: NA; D: NA; DNA: TGTGCCAGCAGCTTTCGACCGACCCCTTTTCGGGACTATGGCTACACCTTC; CDR3: CASSFRPTPFRDYGYTF
J: TRBJ1-4; V: TRBV7-2; size: NA; D: NA; DNA: TGTGCCAGCAGCTCTCCTGACAGGCCCACCGGGGAAAAACTGTTTTTT; CDR3: CASSSPDRPTGEKLFF
J: TRBJ2-4; V: TRBV7-2; size: few; D: TRBD1; DNA: TGTGCCAGCAGCTTAGAAGGACAGGGGGGCAACATTCAGTACTTC; CDR3: CASSLEGQGGNIQYF
J: TRBJ2-7; V: TRBV6-5; size: NA; D: TRBD1; DNA: TGTGCCAGCAGTTACTCGGTGTCAGGGGGCGCCTACGAGCAGTACTTC; CDR3: CASSYSVSGGAYEQYF
J: TRBJ2-5; V: TRBV5-6; size: NA; D: TRBD1; DNA: TGTGCCAGCAGCTGGGACAGGGTTGAGACCCAGTACTTC; CDR3: CASSWDRVETQYF
J: TRBJ1-5; V: TRBV2; size: NA; D: NA; DNA: TGTGCCAGCAAGGCAGGGAATCAGCCCCAGCATTTT; CDR3: CASKAGNQPQHF
J: TRBJ2-7; V: TRBV27; size: NA; D: NA; DNA: TGTGCCAGCAGTTTTCGCACACAGGGCGGGGAGCAGTACTTC; CDR3: CASSFRTQGGEQYF
J: TRBJ2-3; V: TRBV5-1; size: NA; D: TRBD1; DNA: TGCGCCAGCAGCTCGGGACAGTTCACAGATACGCAGTATTTT; CDR3: CASSSGQFTDTQYF
J: TRBJ1-1; V: TRBV29-1; size: few; D: NA; DNA: TGCAGCGTTGAAGATCTTCTGGGAGGGACTGAAGCTTTCTTT; CDR3: CSVEDLLGGTEAFF
J: TRBJ2-2; V: TRBV10-2; size: NA; D: NA; DNA: TGCGCCGGACAGACAGGGAACACCGGGGAGCTGTTTTTT; CDR3: CAGQTGNTGELFF
J: TRBJ2-1; V: TRBV5-1; size: NA; D: NA; DNA: TGCGCCAGCAGCTTGCGGGGAGACAATGAGCAGTTCTTC; CDR3: CASSLRGDNEQFF
J: TRBJ2-1; V: TRBV18; size: NA; D: TRBD1; DNA: TGTGCCAGCTCACCACCGGACAGGGCCAGGCAGTTCTTC; CDR3: CASSPPDRARQFF
J: TRBJ2-1; V: TRBV5-5; size: NA; D: NA; DNA: TGTGCCAGCAGCTTAGGGCGCTTTGGGGGCGAGCAGTTCTTC; CDR3: CASSLGRFGGEQFF
J: TRBJ2-1; V: TRBV14; size: NA; D: TRBD2; DNA: TGTGCCAGCAGCCGGAGGGGGACTAGCGGGAGTCCAACCAATGAGCAGTTCTTC; CDR3: CASSRRGTSGSPTNEQFF
J: TRBJ1-2; V: TRBV7-2; size: NA; D: NA; DNA: TGTGCCAGCAGCTCTCGGGTGGCAGCTGACTATGGCTACACCTTC; CDR3: CASSSRVAADYGYTF
J: TRBJ2-7; V: TRBV4-3; size: NA; D: TRBD1; DNA: TGCGCCAGCAGCGTAGAGGGAGACAGGGGTTACGAGCAGTACTTC; CDR3: CASSVEGDRGYEQYF
J: TRBJ2-7; V: TRBV7-2; size: NA; D: TRBD1; DNA: TGTGCCAGCAGCTTTAGACAGGGTTCATCCTACGAGCAGTACTTC; CDR3: CASSFRQGSSYEQYF
J: TRBJ2-7; V: TRBV2; size: few; D: TRBD1; DNA: TGTGCCAGCAGCCGTAAGACAGGGGCCTACGAGCAGTACTTC; CDR3: CASSRKTGAYEQYF
J: TRBJ1-4; V: TRBV19; size: NA; D: NA; DNA: TGTGCCAGTAGCAGGACAGCAACTAATGAAAAACTGTTTTTT; CDR3: CASSRTATNEKLFF
J: TRBJ2-7; V: TRBV6-6; size: NA; D: NA; DNA: TGTGCCAGCAGTTCACAGGGGAGGTACGAGCAGTACTTC; CDR3: CASSSQGRYEQYF
J: TRBJ2-3; V: TRBV27; size: NA; D: NA; DNA: TGTGCCAGCAGTCCCTTGGTGCGGGCTTGGACAGATACGCAGTATTTT; CDR3: CASSPLVRAWTDTQYF
J: TRBJ1-2; V: TRBV4-3; size: NA; D: NA; DNA: TGCGCCAGCAGCCAAGTTGGCGGCGCCCGAACCAATGGCTACACCTTC; CDR3: CASSQVGGARTNGYTF
J: TRBJ1-1; V: TRBV6-1; size: NA; D: NA; DNA: TGTGCCAGCAGGGTACAGGGCCCCGCTGAAGCTTTCTTT; CDR3: CASRVQGPAEAFF